This T cell receptor (beta chain) originates from a study of T cells in Graves' hyperthyroidism and ophthalmopathy. TCR beta CDR3 regions were amplified from RNA. The HTBI primer set was used in a first-round RT-PCR of the TCR CDR3. TCRdb passed the multiplex PCR reads through MiXCR, listing each CDR3 protein once. Here the sample spans 540,000 or so distinct CDR3 sequences, around 45% being singletons. The study, taken as a whole, reports: By a 13 V-J model, ophthalmopathy was set apart from stable hyperthyroidism. Most clonotypes that expanded in the thyroid above 0.001 also showed up in blood.

With respect to this clonotype: The target antigen is unknown.

Sequencing was carried out using peripheral blood or thyroid tissue (not recorded which). The source is an adult woman with Graves' disease, either hyperthyroidism or ophthalmopathy (not recorded which).

The CDR3 region is CASSDRSEQYF. The DNA of the CDR3 is TGTGCCAGCAGTGACAGGTCCGAGCAGTACTTC. The V and J genes are TRBV6-6 and TRBJ2-7; possibly TRBD1 for D (6 bases). The CDR3 length is 11 residues. V was trimmed by 5 bases and J by 6 bases, leaving 8 bases between them. The germline CDR1 and CDR2 sequences are MNHNY and SVGAGI (reference sequence).